Reported below is one T cell receptor beta chain. The antigen is not known. This specimen comes from a study of response to subunit inactivated influenza vaccine. MiXCR, run by TCRdb on the RT-PCR reads, gives a single entry per CDR3 protein. The data show around 520,000 distinct CDR3 sequences, around 25% seen once. Notes on the study in general: Only a handful of new T cells, the authors suggested, are recruited with each seasonal influenza vaccination.

The CDR3 loop spans 17 amino acids. Germline CDR1 DFQATT, CDR2 SNEGSKA (reference sequence). The V segment lost 3 bases and the J segment 2 bases; nucleotides outside the gene matches: 12. V and J are TRBV20-1 and TRBJ2-7; 11 bases are a match to TRBD2. Here the sequenced sample was CD4+ T cells sorted from PBMCs, taken less than 6 days after vaccination. The TCR was taken from a man aged 45-65 years who received an inactivated influenza vaccine. CDR3 sequence (DNA): TGCAGTGCTAGTTCGGTGGCTAGCGGGGGGATCCCCTACGAGCAGTACTTC. Translating gives CSASSVASGGIPYEQYF.